This record covers a single TCR beta chain. The antigen is undetermined. Germline trimming cut 5 bases from V and 6 bases from J; bases unmatched to any gene: 4. This CDR3 spans 14 amino acids. Germline V gives CDR1 SGHVS, CDR2 FQNEAQ. These data originate in a study of T cell responses to AZD1222 COVID-19 vaccine. Overall study context: Pooled samples include second doses given at about 4 or 12 weeks.

Regarding the study as a whole: Among the donors, most were white British and more were female, and clonal diversity was possibly underestimated.

Profiling relied on immunoSEQ multiplex PCR, and the TCRdb table lists in-frame clones only, not all of them. Of some 150,000 clones listed, approximately 93% are singletons. Sequences were derived from peripheral blood, sampled on day 0 of AZD1222 vaccination. The chain combines TRBV7-8 with TRBJ1-6, with TRBD1 matching over 7 bases. The TCR originated in an adult in good health. The CDR3 bases are TGTGCCAGCAGCAAGGGACAGACTAATTCACCCCTCCACTTT. This encodes CASSKGQTNSPLHF. Together with reference TRBV7-8 and TRBJ1-6, the CDR3 gives the full variable domain: GAGVSQSPRYKVAKRGQDVALRCDPISGHVSLFWYQQALGQGPEFLTYFQNEAQLDKSGLPSDRFFAERPEGSVSTLKIQRTQQEDSAVYLCASSKGQTNSPLHFGNGTRLTVT.